The T cell receptor (beta chain) under discussion was sequenced for a study of PD-1 blockade in classical Hodgkin lymphoma. Points from the study as a whole: Complete responders' diversity at baseline resembled that of newly diagnosed patients. While CD8+ TCR diversity did not rise significantly by C4D1, CD4+ TCR diversity did. Among the patients, those starting nivolumab under 1 year after ASCT were excluded.

Time point noted: cycle 4 day 1 (C4D1), after less than seven weeks of nivolumab. Relapse after autologous stem cell transplantation occurred in every patient, and brentuximab vedotin exposure varied. After PBMCs were thawed, their CD8+ T cells were isolated by magnetic negative selection. Clones were sequenced by immunoSEQ multiplex PCR, and TCRdb holds only the in-frame ones, with some missing. The data hold 7,500 to 8,500 clones, with 60% to 80% observed a single time. As for this clone: Antigen: not known.

CDR3 size: 16 residues. Trimming cost V 2 bases and J 2 bases, with 15 bases left between them. Germline V gene lookup returns CDR1 SGDLS and CDR2 YYNGEE. V is TRBV9 and J is TRBJ2-3; D tentatively reads TRBD1 or TRBD2 (6 bases each). This TCR came from a human donor with classical Hodgkin lymphoma. This specimen consisted of CD8+ T cells from blood, obtained before the fourth cycle of nivolumab. The CDR3 loop reads CASSVEGEVPTDTQYF. Written as DNA, the CDR3 is TGTGCCAGCAGCGTCGAGGGGGAGGTCCCCACAGATACGCAGTATTTT.